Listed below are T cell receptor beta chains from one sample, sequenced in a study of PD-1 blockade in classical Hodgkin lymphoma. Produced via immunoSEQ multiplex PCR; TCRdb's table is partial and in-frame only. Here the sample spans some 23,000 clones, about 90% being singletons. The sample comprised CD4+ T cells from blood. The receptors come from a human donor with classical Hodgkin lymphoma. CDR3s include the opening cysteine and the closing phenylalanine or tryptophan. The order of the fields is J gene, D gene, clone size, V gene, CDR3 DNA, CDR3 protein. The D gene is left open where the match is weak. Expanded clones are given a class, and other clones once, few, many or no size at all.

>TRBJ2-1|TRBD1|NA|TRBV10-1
TGCGCCAGCAGTGACCCCTTGACAGGGGGTTCCTCCAATGAGCAGTTCTTC
CASSDPLTGGSSNEQFF
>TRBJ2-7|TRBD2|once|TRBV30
TGTGCCTGGGTCCCGGGACTAGGAAACGAGCAGTACTTC
CAWVPGLGNEQYF
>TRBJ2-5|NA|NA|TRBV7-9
TGTGCCAGCAGCTTAGCTTCGGGGCGAGAGACCCAGTACTTC
CASSLASGRETQYF
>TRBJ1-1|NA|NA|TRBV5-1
TGCGCCAGCAGCTTGCGCCCACAGGGTCTTGGGATTATGAACACTGAAGCTTTCTTT
CASSLRPQGLGIMNTEAFF
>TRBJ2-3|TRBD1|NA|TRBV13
TGTGCCAGCACCCTACGACCTTGGACAGGGGGCTTGGCAGATACGCAGTATTTT
CASTLRPWTGGLADTQYF
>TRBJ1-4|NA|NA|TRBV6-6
TGTGCCAGCAGTCCTACAGGTCAGGAGGAAAAACTGTTTTTT
CASSPTGQEEKLFF
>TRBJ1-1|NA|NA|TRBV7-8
TGTGCCAGCAGCTTAGTTGAGGGGGGGGAGGCTTTCTTT
CASSLVEGGEAFF
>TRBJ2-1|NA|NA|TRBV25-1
TGTGCCAGCGGCCACGGGGTTTACAATGAGCAGTTCTTC
CASGHGVYNEQFF
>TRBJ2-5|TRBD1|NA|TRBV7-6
TGTGCCAGCAGCCGAAGACAGGGGATAATAGAGACCCAGTACTTC
CASSRRQGIIETQYF
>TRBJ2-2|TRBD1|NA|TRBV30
TGTGCCTGGAGGAGGACAGGGGGCTCCGGGGAGCTGTTTTTT
CAWRRTGGSGELFF
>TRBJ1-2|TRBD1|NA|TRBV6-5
TGTGCCAGCAGCCGAGGGGGCTCTGGCTACACCTTC
CASSRGGSGYTF
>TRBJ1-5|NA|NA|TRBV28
TGTGCCAGCAGCCGATTGAGCAATCAGCCCCAGCATTTT
CASSRLSNQPQHF
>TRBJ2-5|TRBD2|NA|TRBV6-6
TGTGCCAGCAGTTACTCGCTAGCGGGGCGGGAGACCCAGTACTTC
CASSYSLAGRETQYF
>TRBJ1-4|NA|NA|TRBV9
TGTGCCAGCAGCGTTAAAGGGGTCACTAATGAAAAACTGTTTTTT
CASSVKGVTNEKLFF
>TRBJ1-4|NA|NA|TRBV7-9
TGTGCCAGCAGCACTGGACAGAAAAGTGCAACTAATGAAAAACTGTTTTTT
CASSTGQKSATNEKLFF
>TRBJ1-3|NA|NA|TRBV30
TGTGCCTGGAGTGAGGCGAACTCTGGAAACACCATATATTTT
CAWSEANSGNTIYF
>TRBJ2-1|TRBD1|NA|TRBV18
TGTGCCAGCTCACCCCTAGACAAAGGGGGCTACTACAATGAGCAGTTCTTC
CASSPLDKGGYYNEQFF
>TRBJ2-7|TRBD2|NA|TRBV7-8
TGTGCCAGCAGCCAGGGACTAGCGGGGGGAGGTGAGCAGTACTTC
CASSQGLAGGGEQYF
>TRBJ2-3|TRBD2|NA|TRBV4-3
TGCGCCAGCAGCCAACACGGCGGGGGGGCCAGTGCGCAGTATTTT
CASSQHGGGASAQYF
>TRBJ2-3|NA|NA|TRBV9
TGTGCCAGCAGCCCGGGTATAGGAACTAGCACAGATACGCAGTATTTT
CASSPGIGTSTDTQYF